This is a list of T cell receptor beta chains from one sample in a study of T cell responses to AZD1222 COVID-19 vaccine. TCRdb's copy holds only in-frame clones and misses some; the assay was immunoSEQ multiplex PCR. The sample records over 120,000 clones, about 92% being singletons. The specimen comprised peripheral blood, sampled 28 days after the second AZD1222 dose. The receptors shown here come from an adult who received the AZD1222 COVID-19 vaccine. The CDR3 runs from the conserved cysteine through the conserved F or W. A D gene is named only where the DNA matches it firmly. A clone size is listed for some rows: how often the clone was seen (once, few, many), or a class if it is expanded.

abundance	v_gene	j_gene	d_gene	len	CDR3aa	CDR3nt
NA	TRBV28	TRBJ2-1	TRBD2	17	CASSLDHLAGDNNEQFF	TGTGCCAGCAGTTTGGACCATCTAGCGGGAGACAACAATGAGCAGTTCTTC
NA	TRBV2	TRBJ1-4	NA	16	CASRRGPPGANEKLFF	TGTGCCAGCAGGCGGGGACCGCCCGGGGCTAATGAAAAACTGTTTTTT
NA	TRBV6-2/TRBV6-3	TRBJ2-5	NA	13	CASSRGAEETQYF	TGTGCCAGCAGTAGGGGGGCCGAAGAGACCCAGTACTTC
NA	TRBV7-2	TRBJ2-7	NA	16	CASGKFGGGTTYEQYF	TGTGCCAGCGGCAAATTTGGGGGCGGGACAACCTACGAGCAGTACTTC
few	TRBV5-4	TRBJ1-2	TRBD1	15	CASSLRDRVLDGYTF	TGTGCCAGCAGCTTGAGGGACAGGGTATTGGATGGCTACACCTTC
few	TRBV2	TRBJ1-3	NA	14	CASSSLGSGNTIYF	TGTGCCAGCAGTTCACTTGGCTCTGGAAACACCATATATTTT
NA	TRBV28	TRBJ2-2	TRBD1	14	CASRTGGFTGELFF	TGTGCCAGCCGGACAGGGGGGTTCACCGGGGAGCTGTTTTTT
few	TRBV10-3	TRBJ2-7	TRBD2	16	CAISEPSGGRLYEQYF	TGTGCCATCAGTGAGCCTTCTGGCGGGAGGCTTTACGAGCAGTACTTC
NA	TRBV30	TRBJ2-7	NA	14	CAWSHSGTFYEQYF	TGTGCCTGGAGCCACTCCGGGACTTTCTACGAGCAGTACTTC
once	TRBV19	TRBJ1-1	NA	12	CASSKDTSEAFF	TGTGCCAGTAGCAAAGACACCTCCGAAGCTTTCTTT
NA	TRBV2	TRBJ2-1	TRBD2	15	CASSSGTSEGNRQFF	TGTGCCAGCAGTTCCGGGACTAGCGAAGGGAATCGGCAGTTCTTC
NA	TRBV5-6	TRBJ2-5	NA	13	CASSAPGTQTQYF	TGTGCCAGCAGCGCTCCAGGGACGCAGACCCAGTACTTC
NA	TRBV25-1	TRBJ2-1	TRBD2	14	CASSFGTSINEQFF	TGTGCCAGCAGTTTTGGGACTAGCATCAATGAGCAGTTCTTC
few	TRBV30	TRBJ2-7	NA	12	CAWKLLSYEQYF	TGTGCCTGGAAACTCCTTTCCTACGAGCAGTACTTC
NA	TRBV27	TRBJ2-7	NA	15	CASSFSWGGGNEQYF	TGTGCCAGCAGTTTCTCCTGGGGTGGCGGGAACGAGCAGTACTTC
NA	TRBV4-1	TRBJ2-3	NA	15	CASSQEGPSTDTQYF	TGCGCCAGCAGCCAAGAGGGCCCTAGCACAGATACGCAGTATTTT
NA	TRBV5-1	TRBJ1-1	NA	15	CASSSSGQLNTEAFF	TGCGCCAGCAGCTCATCCGGACAGCTCAACACTGAAGCTTTCTTT
NA	TRBV30	TRBJ1-2	NA	13	CAWTTGTNYGYTF	TGTGCCTGGACAACAGGGACGAACTATGGCTACACCTTC
NA	TRBV5-1	TRBJ1-5	NA	13	CASSFDGGQPQHF	TGCGCCAGCAGCTTTGACGGCGGTCAGCCCCAGCATTTT
NA	TRBV27	TRBJ2-7	NA	14	CASSFGTHASEQYF	TGTGCCAGCAGTTTTGGAACTCATGCCTCCGAGCAGTACTTC
NA	TRBV9	TRBJ2-2	NA	15	CASSVDREPTGELFF	TGTGCCAGCAGCGTAGACCGGGAACCCACCGGGGAGCTGTTTTTT
NA	TRBV19	TRBJ1-4	NA	14	CASSGTATNEKLFF	TGTGCCAGTAGCGGGACGGCAACTAATGAAAAACTGTTTTTT
once	TRBV7-2	TRBJ2-7	NA	13	CASSLARDREQYF	TGTGCCAGCAGCTTAGCCCGGGACCGAGAGCAGTACTTC
NA	TRBV15	TRBJ1-1	NA	15	CATSRDRGLAVEAFF	TGTGCCACCAGCAGAGATAGGGGTCTGGCAGTTGAAGCTTTCTTT
NA	TRBV4-3	TRBJ2-1	NA	14	CASSQYSPTNEQFF	TGCGCCAGCAGCCAATACAGCCCTACCAATGAGCAGTTCTTC
NA	TRBV6-2/TRBV6-3	TRBJ1-1	NA	13	CASSEWANTEAFF	TGTGCCAGCAGTGAGTGGGCCAACACTGAAGCTTTCTTT
few	TRBV7-2	TRBJ1-1	NA	13	CASTLSWNTEAFF	TGTGCCAGCACCCTATCGTGGAACACTGAAGCTTTCTTT
few	TRBV2	TRBJ2-7	NA	13	CASSESPQFEQYF	TGTGCCAGCAGTGAAAGTCCACAGTTCGAGCAGTACTTC
NA	TRBV28	TRBJ1-3	TRBD1	17	CASSSPGQGAAGNTIYF	TGTGCCAGCAGTTCCCCCGGACAGGGGGCCGCCGGAAACACCATATATTTT
NA	TRBV2	TRBJ1-5	NA	15	CASSPQSAGNQPQHF	TGTGCCAGCAGCCCCCAATCTGCGGGCAATCAGCCCCAGCATTTT
NA	TRBV7-2	TRBJ1-3	NA	14	CASSLQGSGNTIYF	TGTGCCAGCAGCCTACAGGGTAGTGGAAACACCATATATTTT
NA	TRBV2	TRBJ2-4	NA	14	CASKFGQSQGIQYF	TGTGCCAGCAAATTCGGACAGTCACAAGGCATTCAGTACTTC
NA	TRBV15	TRBJ1-4	NA	15	CATSRRDMVDEKLFF	TGTGCCACCAGCAGGAGAGATATGGTCGATGAAAAACTGTTTTTT
NA	TRBV4-3	TRBJ1-1	NA	19	CASSPSSFPTGRTVTEAFF	TGCGCCAGCAGCCCCTCGTCTTTTCCGACAGGAAGGACGGTCACTGAAGCTTTCTTT
NA	TRBV6-5	TRBJ1-1	NA	15	CASSYWGEGNTEAFF	TGTGCCAGCAGTTACTGGGGGGAGGGGAACACTGAAGCTTTCTTT
NA	TRBV4-1	TRBJ2-1	NA	18	CASSQVPLLAGSHNEQFF	TGCGCCAGCAGCCAAGTCCCCTTACTAGCCGGTAGTCACAATGAGCAGTTCTTC
few	TRBV9	TRBJ1-3	NA	14	CASSVGDSGNTIYF	TGTGCCAGCAGCGTAGGGGACTCTGGAAACACCATATATTTT